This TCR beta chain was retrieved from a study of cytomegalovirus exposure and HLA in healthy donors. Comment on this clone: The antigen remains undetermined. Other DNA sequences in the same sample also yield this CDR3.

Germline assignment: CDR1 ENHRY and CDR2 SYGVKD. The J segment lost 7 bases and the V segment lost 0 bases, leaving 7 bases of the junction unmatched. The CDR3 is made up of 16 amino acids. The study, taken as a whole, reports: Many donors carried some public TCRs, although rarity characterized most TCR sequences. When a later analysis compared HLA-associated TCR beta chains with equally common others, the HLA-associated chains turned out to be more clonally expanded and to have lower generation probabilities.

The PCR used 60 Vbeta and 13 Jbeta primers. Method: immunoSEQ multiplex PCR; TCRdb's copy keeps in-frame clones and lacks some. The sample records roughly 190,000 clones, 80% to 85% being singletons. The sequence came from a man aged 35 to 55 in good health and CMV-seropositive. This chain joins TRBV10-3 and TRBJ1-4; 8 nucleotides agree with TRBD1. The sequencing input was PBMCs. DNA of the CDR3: TGTGCCATCAGTGAGTCGGCAGGGGGCTATAGTGAAAAACTGTTTTTT. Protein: CAISESAGGYSEKLFF.